Below, 6 T cell receptor beta chains from the same sample are listed, as sequenced in a study of blood T cell repertoires in COVID-19. Data came from immunoSEQ multiplex PCR; TCRdb stores just in-frame clones and leaves some out. Among 110,000 to 150,000 clones listed, around four fifths were seen once. The specimen sequenced was PBMCs or T cells enriched from blood (not recorded which). The receptors come from a woman in her thirties or forties who had recovered from COVID-19.

The genes are TRBV5-4 and TRBJ1-2; 7 bases align to TRBD1. V trimming: 0 bases; J trimming: 3 bases; junction bases outside the gene matches: 8. The CDR3 has 16 residues. CDR1 is SGHNT and CDR2 is YYREEE in the germline V gene (reference sequence). DNA of the CDR3: TGTGCCAGCAGCTTGGGGGGGGCCGGGACAGACTATGGCTACACCTTC. As protein: CASSLGGAGTDYGYTF.

This clone was counted a single time. The chain has TRBV7-6 and TRBJ2-2, with 8 positions matching TRBD1. CDR1 SGHVS and CDR2 FNYEAQ come from the germline V gene. V shed 6 bases and J 2 bases; nucleotides not matched to a gene: 8. The CDR3 runs to 16 residues. The CDR3, as DNA: TGTGCCAGCAGTAGGGCACAGGGGGTCAACACCGGGGAGCTGTTTTTT. Protein: CASSRAQGVNTGELFF. The entire variable domain, with the rest obtained from reference TRBV7-6 and TRBJ2-2, is as follows: GAGVSQSPRYKVTKRGQDVALRCDPISGHVSLYWYRQALGQGPEFLTYFNYEAQQDKSGLPNDRFSAERPEGSISTLTIQRTEQRDSAMYRCASSRAQGVNTGELFFGEGSRLTVL.

The rearrangement uses TRBV25-1 and TRBJ2-7; TRBD2 might be the D (5 bases). V shed 4 bases and J shed 0 bases, with 16 bases lying between them. The CDR3 consists of 16 residues. Germline assignment: CDR1 MGHDK and CDR2 SYGVNS. The chain's CDR3 is CASSGRGRTPSYEQYF. DNA for the CDR3: TGTGCCAGCAGTGGCAGAGGCCGGACTCCCTCCTACGAGCAGTACTTC.

The chain uses TRBV29-1 and TRBJ1-1, with D uncertain. Germline CDR1 and CDR2: SQVTM and ANQGSEA. This CDR3 is 12 amino acids long. Between the trimmed V and J ends, which lost 4 bases and 2 bases, there was a span of 8 bases. The chain's CDR3 is CSVGAGNTEAFF. The DNA of the CDR3 is TGCAGCGTTGGGGCAGGTAACACTGAAGCTTTCTTT.

This chain links TRBV4-1 with TRBJ2-7, with D possibly matching TRBD2 (7 bases). Trimming shortened V by 4 bases and J by 2 bases, and 15 bases separated the two germline ends. This CDR3 comprises 15 residues. The germline gives CDR1 MGHRA, CDR2 YSYEKL. The CDR3 reads CASSPHGGGTYEQYF. As DNA, the CDR3 is TGCGCCAGCAGCCCTCATGGCGGGGGCACCTACGAGCAGTACTTC.

The chain joins TRBV15 to TRBJ1-2, with 8 bases aligning to TRBD1. This CDR3 contains 15 residues. V lost 3 bases to trimming and J lost 4 bases; unmatched junction nucleotides: 7. The germline gives CDR1 LNHNV, CDR2 YYDKDF (reference sequence). DNA of the CDR3: TGTGCCACCAGCAGGAGCCTTGGACAGGGCTATGGCTACACCTTC. Translation gives CATSRSLGQGYGYTF.